This is a list of T cell receptor beta chains from one sample in a study of tumor and adjacent non-tumor tissue in lung cancer. Each CDR3 protein is one row after TCRdb ran MiXCR on the multiplex PCR reads. The table shows fewer than 55,000 distinct CDR3 sequences, with roughly 60% occurring only once. Sequencing was done on a sample of distant non-tumor lung tissue. The receptor source for this set is a woman in her forties with non-small cell lung cancer. Both conserved end residues are part of each CDR3. The order of the fields is V gene, D gene, J gene, clone size, CDR3 DNA, CDR3 protein. A D gene is named only where the DNA matches it firmly. Expanded clones get a size class; other rows say once, few or many, or leave the size out.

TRBV10-2	TRBD2	TRBJ2-2	-	TGCGTCAGCAGTTCAAGCGGGATCGGCATCGGGGAGCTGTTTTTT	CVSSSSGIGIGELFF
TRBV30	-	TRBJ2-7	-	TGTGCCTGGAGTGTCAGGGGGGCAGCCTACGAGCAGTACTTC	CAWSVRGAAYEQYF
TRBV29-1	TRBD1	TRBJ1-2	once	TGCGGCGTTCTGGGACAGGGGGTGCTTGGCTACACCTTC	CGVLGQGVLGYTF
TRBV28	-	TRBJ2-5	many	TGTGCAGTGGGGAGGTCGGAGACCCAGTACTTC	CAVGRSETQYF
TRBV6-6	TRBD1	TRBJ1-2	-	TGTGCCAGCAGCTCCGCCAGGGGGCTTGGTGGGTACACCTTC	CASSSARGLGGYTF
TRBV28	-	TRBJ2-1	many	TGTGCCAGCACCGCCCTGGGGGGGCAAGAGTACAATGAGCAGTTCTTC	CASTALGGQEYNEQFF
TRBV11-2	-	TRBJ2-7	-	TGTGCCAGCATCCTTGAGGGGTCTTACGAGCAGTACTTC	CASILEGSYEQYF
TRBV11-2	TRBD2	TRBJ2-1	-	TGTGCCAGCAGCTCGCGCATAGTAACTAGCGGGGGACTAATGGAGCAGTTCTTC	CASSSRIVTSGGLMEQFF
TRBV11-3	TRBD1	TRBJ2-3	-	TGTACCAGCAGCCTTCGAACAGGGGGAAGGATAGGTACGCAGTTTTTT	CTSSLRTGGRIGTQFF
TRBV7-9	TRBD1	TRBJ2-7	few	TGTGCCAGCAGACGAGACGGGACAGGGCACTACGAGCAGTACTTC	CASRRDGTGHYEQYF
TRBV12-3/TRBV12-4	-	TRBJ1-3	many	TGTGCCAGCAACATGCTGAGCTCTGGAAACACCATATATTTT	CASNMLSSGNTIYF
TRBV28	TRBD1	TRBJ2-6	once	TGTGCCAGTGAGGACAGGGCTGGGGTCAACGCCCTGACTTTC	CASEDRAGVNALTF
TRBV25-1	-	TRBJ2-1	few	TGTGCCAGCGCGCCCCTGACCGGAGGGTCCTACAATGAGCAGTTCTTC	CASAPLTGGSYNEQFF
TRBV10-3	-	TRBJ2-7	once	TGTGCCACACAGGAGCTCTCGGCCCATGAGCAGTACTTC	CATQELSAHEQYF
TRBV10-3	-	TRBJ2-3	few	TGTGCCATCAGTGAGTCCGAGGGGGTCTCAAGGGGAACCGATACGCAGTATTTT	CAISESEGVSRGTDTQYF
TRBV11-2	-	TRBJ1-6	-	TGTGCCAGCATCTTAGAGAGACATTCACCCCTCCACTTT	CASILERHSPLHF
TRBV11-3	-	TRBJ2-1	few	TGTGCCAGCAGCTCCCACCCCGGGGAGTACAATAAGCAGTTCTTC	CASSSHPGEYNKQFF
TRBV30	-	TRBJ1-2	many	TGTGCCTGGAGTGGAGAGTTCGACAGTCAAAACTATGGCTACACCTTC	CAWSGEFDSQNYGYTF
TRBV7-9	-	TRBJ2-6	many	TGTGCCAGCAGGGAAGGCAGCTCTGGGGCCAACGTCCTGACTTTC	CASREGSSGANVLTF
TRBV12-3/TRBV12-4	-	TRBJ2-2	-	TGTGCTAGCAGCCGCCAGAGCACCTGGGAGCTGTTTTTT	CASSRQSTWELFF
TRBV6-5	TRBD1	TRBJ2-7	-	TGTGCTAACAGCCGGGACAGCAGAGGAAGCTCCTGCGAGCAGTACTTC	CANSRDSRGSSCEQYF
TRBV4-1	TRBD1	TRBJ2-2	-	TGCACCAGCAACCACGCCGGGACAGCAAACACCGGGGAGCTGTTTTTT	CTSNHAGTANTGELFF